A selection of T cell receptor beta chains follows, all from one sample in a study of cytomegalovirus exposure and HLA in healthy donors. Clones were read by immunoSEQ multiplex PCR, and TCRdb kept only the in-frame ones, dropping some. Of approximately 110,000 clones in the sample, 69% are singletons; the top ten hold 5% to 7%. Material: PBMCs. Receptors originate from a woman aged 70 to 79 in good health and CMV-seropositive. The CDR3 runs from the conserved cysteine through the conserved F or W.

V	CDR3
TRBV7-9	CASSRDSANTGELFF
TRBV27	CASSSWGGHNQPQHF
TRBV30	CAWSPQGIGPQHF
TRBV7-9	CASSLGGGFQETQYF
TRBV5-1	CASSIETGLGEGYTF
TRBV18	CASSPPNAGSGYEQYF
TRBV18	CASSPTESNEQYF
TRBV5-1	CASSLLATGSTGELFF
TRBV5-1	CASSNHGGEKLFF
TRBV7-8	CASSGGTGNQPQHF
TRBV12-5	CASGAGTGALEPQHF
TRBV7-2	CASSQSIGAPLVKLFF
TRBV10-3	CAISEPSGGKYGYTF
TRBV7-6	CASSSRGRELTGELFF
TRBV21-1	CASSNPKESYEQYF
TRBV5-1	CASSLLLAGGPNEQFF
TRBV30	CAWSFRRVDSPLHF
TRBV6-4	CASSPFGGDNEQFF
TRBV30	CASQLGGGQPQHF
TRBV6-1	CASSPQGAGANVLTF
TRBV5-1	CASSSGGAGETQYF
TRBV5-4	CASSLAGIDEQYF
TRBV13	CASSLEQVGETQYF
TRBV6-5	CASEAAGGNQPQHF
TRBV21-1	CASSYSGTEHNEKLFF
TRBV5-1	CASSSQQGLNTEAFF
TRBV9	CASSTRDSTNYGYTF
TRBV10-3	CAIRPSGPSTDTQYF
TRBV4-2	CASSGSTSGDDNEQFF
TRBV20-1	CSAGNIYGYTF
TRBV18	CASSPGGGFGETQYF